The 9 T cell receptor beta chains listed next were all sequenced from one sample in a study of control samples from healthy donors and cancer patients. Produced via immunoSEQ multiplex PCR; TCRdb's table is partial and in-frame only. The top ten clones hold about a fifth of a sample with more than 30,000 clones, around four fifths of them seen once. The source material was PBMCs. The source of these receptors is a woman aged 55-69 years with lung cancer.

This clone has a handful of counts. This chain joins TRBV15 and TRBJ1-5; D remains unclear. This CDR3 region has 13 residues. The V end lost 5 bases, the J end lost 5 bases, and 10 bases lay between the germline ends. Looked up from germline, CDR1 is LNHNV and CDR2 is YYDKDF (reference sequence). CDR3 sequence: CATSEDRYQPQHF. The CDR3 DNA follows: TGTGCCACCAGCGAAGATAGGTATCAGCCCCAGCATTTT.

This clone was detected only a few times. V and J are TRBV12-3 or TRBV12-4 and TRBJ1-1; D is uncertain. V lost 2 bases and J 5 bases, leaving 6 bases between the germline ends. CDR3 size: 12 residues. The CDR3 sequence: CASSLRVTEAFF. CDR3 DNA sequence: TGTGCCAGCAGTTTAAGGGTTACTGAAGCTTTCTTT.

The chain recombines TRBV18 with TRBJ2-4; 8 nucleotides agree with TRBD1. CDR1 is KGHSH and CDR2 is LQKENI in the germline V gene. Trimming took 6 bases from V and 0 from J; bases not matched to a gene: 7. This CDR3 contains 16 residues. The CDR3 loop is CASSVGQGQAKNIQYF. The CDR3 coding sequence is TGTGCCAGCTCGGTAGGACAGGGCCAAGCCAAAAACATTCAGTACTTC. The whole variable domain, remainder taken from reference TRBV18 and TRBJ2-4, is NAGVMQNPRHLVRRRGQEARLRCSPMKGHSHVYWYRQLPEEGLKFMVYLQKENIIDESGMPKERFSAEFPKEGPSILRIQQVVRGDSAAYFCASSVGQGQAKNIQYFGAGTRLSVL.

This clone occurred a few times. The chain carries TRBV19 and TRBJ2-5; D unresolved. The V end lost 3 bases, the J end lost 5 bases, and 7 bases lay between the germline ends. This CDR3 has 12 residues. Germline V gene lookup returns CDR1 LNHDA and CDR2 SQIVND (reference sequence). The CDR3 coding sequence is TGTGCCAGTAGTATGCCCCTGGAGACCCAGTACTTC. This codes for CASSMPLETQYF.

This chain uses TRBV7-3 with TRBJ2-7; D is perhaps TRBD1 or TRBD2 (6 bases each). The CDR3 extends over 15 amino acids. V dropped 2 bases and J dropped 4 bases, with 15 bases sitting between them. Germline V gives CDR1 SGHTA, CDR2 FQGTGA. CDR3 residues: CASSLYGQGRYEQYF. The CDR3 coding sequence is TGTGCCAGCAGCTTATATGGGCAGGGGAGGTACGAGCAGTACTTC.

J is TRBJ1-3 and V is TRBV11-2; D perhaps matches TRBD1 (5 bases). V lost 5 bases to trimming and J lost 4 bases, with 24 bases between them. The CDR3 extends over 18 amino acids. Germline values: CDR1 SGHAT, CDR2 FQNNGV. CDR3 region: CASSTYLPRARKGNTIYF. The CDR3 bases are TGTGCCAGCAGCACATATCTGCCCAGGGCCCGGAAAGGAAACACCATATATTTT.

This clone was observed a handful of times. The chain combines TRBV5-1 with TRBJ1-5, with D hard to call. Germline V lookup: CDR1 SGHRS, CDR2 YFSETQ. V lost 2 bases to trimming and J lost 4 bases, with 7 bases between them. This CDR3 region has 13 residues. The CDR3 nucleotides read TGCGCCAGCAGCTTACAAGGGAATCAGCCCCAGCATTTT. Residues: CASSLQGNQPQHF.

The chain uses TRBV30 and TRBJ2-1; D is possibly TRBD2 (6 bases). This CDR3 has 12 amino acids. Trimming removed 6 bases from V and 9 bases from J, with 15 bases in between. Germline V gene data show CDR1 as GTSNPN and CDR2 as SVGIG (reference sequence). This chain's CDR3 is CACLTSSREQFF. The CDR3, as DNA: TGTGCCTGCCTAACTAGCTCCCGTGAGCAGTTCTTC.

The J gene is TRBJ1-4, the V gene TRBV6-5, with D possibly matching TRBD1 (5 bases). Per germline, CDR1 MNHEY and CDR2 SVGAGI. Trimming pared 6 bases from V and 7 bases from J, leaving 18 bases between. The CDR3 has 15 residues. Here the CDR3 DNA reads TGTGCCAGCAGAGTTGGGGCCGGGTTGAGTGAAAAACTGTTTTTT. Translating it yields CASRVGAGLSEKLFF.